This T cell receptor beta chain was found in a study of blood T cell repertoires in COVID-19. On the study more broadly: PBMCs, B-cell-depleted T cells, or T cells provided the cDNA or gDNA that made up the material.

Assay: immunoSEQ multiplex PCR; the TCRdb copy retains only in-frame clones and omits some. The top ten hold around 3% of the sample, which has hundreds of thousands of clones, approximately 84% seen once. The CDR3 has 16 residues. The J segment lost 5 bases and the V segment lost 5 bases, leaving 11 bases of the junction unmatched. Germline assignment: CDR1 MNHEY and CDR2 SMNVEV (reference sequence). Sequenced: PBMCs or T cells enriched from blood (not recorded which). The chain is built from TRBV27 and TRBJ2-1; 8 nucleotides line up with TRBD2. This clonotype was obtained from a woman in her twenties or thirties who had recovered from COVID-19. CDR3 protein: CASSQVGAGADNEQFF. In DNA, the CDR3 is TGTGCCAGCAGTCAGGTGGGAGCGGGGGCTGACAATGAGCAGTTCTTC.